This passage covers 26 T cell receptor beta chains from one sample sequenced in a study of blood T cell repertoires in COVID-19. Method: immunoSEQ multiplex PCR; TCRdb's copy keeps in-frame clones and lacks some. The sample gives 180,000 or so clones, around 83% of which show up once; 3.6% is in the top ten. Material: PBMCs or T cells enriched from blood (not recorded which). The origin of the receptors is a woman aged 45-65 years in a cohort exposed to, infected with or recovered from COVID-19 (not recorded which).

The V gene is TRBV9, the J gene TRBJ2-1; TRBD2 matches at 9 bases. Per germline, CDR1 SGDLS and CDR2 YYNGEE. With 0 bases clipped from V and 5 bases from J, the junction kept 12 bases outside the gene matches. The CDR3 has 18 amino acids. The CDR3 sequence is CASSVEYGKASGDNEQFF. Written as DNA, the CDR3 is TGTGCCAGCAGCGTAGAGTATGGAAAGGCTAGCGGGGACAATGAGCAGTTCTTC.

The chain combines TRBV4-3 with TRBJ1-4; D is uncertain. The CDR3 has 16 amino acids. The germline V gene encodes CDR1 LGHNA and CDR2 YSLEER. The ends were cut back, 1 base at V and 5 bases at J, with 14 bases in the middle. In nucleotides, the CDR3 is TGCGCCAGCAGCCAAGGATTCGCGGGGTCGAATGAAAAACTGTTTTTT. The encoded protein is CASSQGFAGSNEKLFF.

The chain is built from TRBV12-3 or TRBV12-4 and TRBJ2-5; no reliable D call. Trimming left V 1 base short and J 5 bases short, with 8 bases between. The CDR3 runs to 13 residues. The CDR3 spells CASSLGALETQYF. The CDR3 DNA follows: TGTGCCAGCAGTTTAGGGGCATTGGAGACCCAGTACTTC.

The genes are TRBV5-1 and TRBJ2-5; 10 bases agree with TRBD1. The CDR3 runs 15 residues. Losses at the gene ends were 2 bases for V and 5 bases for J; bases not matched to a gene: 6. CDR1 is SGHRS and CDR2 is YFSETQ in the germline V gene. The CDR3 sequence is CASSFPGQGLETQYF. The CDR3, as DNA: TGCGCCAGCAGCTTTCCGGGACAGGGGTTGGAGACCCAGTACTTC.

There are a few counts of this clone. The chain employs TRBV7-8 and TRBJ2-7; the D gene is possibly TRBD1 (6 bases). Germline values: CDR1 SGHVS, CDR2 FQNEAQ. The CDR3 covers 16 residues. V lost 4 bases, J lost 0 bases, and 16 bases lay in between. CDR3 residues: CASSSRTVLLSYEQYF. For the CDR3, the DNA is TGTGCCAGCAGCTCCCGGACAGTTCTCCTCTCCTACGAGCAGTACTTC.

This chain links TRBV6-5 with TRBJ2-4; 7 bases map to TRBD1. The CDR3 covers 15 residues. Germline values: CDR1 MNHEY, CDR2 SVGAGI. V lost 2 bases, J lost 7 bases, and 8 bases stayed unmatched. The DNA for the CDR3 is TGTGCCAGCAGTTACCTGGGCCAGGGGGTGAACATTCAGTACTTC. It codes for CASSYLGQGVNIQYF.

The chain combines TRBV6-5 with TRBJ2-7; D is possibly TRBD2 (5 bases). The CDR3 spans 12 residues. Trimming shortened V by 4 bases and J by 3 bases, and 7 bases separated the two germline ends. Germline CDR1 is MNHEY and CDR2 is SVGAGI. The CDR3 coding sequence is TGTGCCAGCAGTTCGGACTTCTACGAGCAGTACTTC. The encoded protein is CASSSDFYEQYF.

V and J are TRBV4-1 and TRBJ2-7; TRBD1 agrees at 9 bases. The CDR3 length is 15 residues. J lost 3 bases, V lost 0 bases, and 3 bases had no gene match. Germline V gene sequence: CDR1 MGHRA, CDR2 YSYEKL. The CDR3 DNA reads TGCGCCAGCAGCCAAGATCGGGGACAGGGCTACGAGCAGTACTTC. Translated: CASSQDRGQGYEQYF.

The rearrangement joins TRBV5-1 to TRBJ2-2; D perhaps matches TRBD1 (5 bases). Between the trimmed V and J ends, which lost 2 bases and 0 bases, there was a span of 11 bases. Germline loops: CDR1 SGHRS, CDR2 YFSETQ. The CDR3 runs to 16 residues. CDR3 residues: CASSFVDTSNTGELFF. CDR3 nucleotide sequence: TGCGCCAGCAGCTTCGTGGACACTTCGAACACCGGGGAGCTGTTTTTT.

The rearrangement uses TRBV7-2 and TRBJ1-2, with TRBD1 identical over 7 bases. Per the germline V gene, CDR1 is SGHTA and CDR2 is FQGNSA. This CDR3 has 15 residues. V shed 4 bases, J shed 6 bases, and the junction held 11 bases outside the gene matches. The CDR3 region has the DNA TGTGCCAGCAGCTCGACGCCGGGACAGTTCGATGGCTACACCTTC. Translated: CASSSTPGQFDGYTF. Using reference TRBV7-2 and TRBJ1-2 for the parts outside the CDR3, the full variable domain is GAGVSQSPSNKVTEKGKDVELRCDPISGHTALYWYRQSLGQGLEFLIYFQGNSAPDKSGLPSDRFSAERTGGSVSTLTIQRTQQEDSAVYLCASSSTPGQFDGYTFGSGTRLTVV.

This clone has only a few counts. Other DNA sequences in the sample encode the same CDR3. The chain has TRBV3-1 (or the pseudogene TRBV3-2) and TRBJ2-7; no definite D call. The CDR3 runs to 14 residues. With 0 bases removed from V and 4 bases from J, the gap between germline ends came to 10 bases. The germline CDR1 and CDR2 sequences are LGHDT and YNNKEL (reference sequence). CDR3 nucleotides: TGTGCCAGCAGCCAAGATTGGCAGACTTACGAGCAGTACTTC. It yields the protein CASSQDWQTYEQYF.

The rearrangement joins TRBV20-1 to TRBJ2-3, with unresolved D. The CDR3 has 15 residues. The germline gives CDR1 DFQATT, CDR2 SNEGSKA (reference sequence). V was pared by 3 bases and J by 0 bases, with 13 bases between. The CDR3 DNA reads TGCAGTGCTAGTGGCCGCACAAGAAGCACAGATACGCAGTATTTT. Protein: CSASGRTRSTDTQYF.

This clone was detected a few times. The V gene is TRBV3-1 (or the pseudogene TRBV3-2), the J gene TRBJ2-3, with D possibly matching TRBD1 (6 bases). The germline gives CDR1 LGHDT, CDR2 YNNKEL (reference sequence). Trimming took 4 bases from V and 6 from J, leaving 11 bases between them. The CDR3 sequence is 13 residues long. The CDR3 sequence: CASSPSRGDTQYF. The CDR3 bases are TGTGCCAGCAGCCCGTCTAGGGGGGATACGCAGTATTTT.

This clone was seen once. The chain joins TRBV4-1 to TRBJ1-3; D is perhaps TRBD1 (6 bases). The germline V gene encodes CDR1 MGHRA and CDR2 YSYEKL. This CDR3 contains 17 residues. V shed 0 bases and J shed 4 bases, with 16 bases lying between them. The CDR3 spells CASSQEEQGSAGNTIYF. CDR3 DNA sequence: TGCGCCAGCAGCCAAGAAGAGCAGGGGTCAGCGGGAAACACCATATATTTT.

CDR3 DNA: TGTGCCAGCAGCGTAGGACTGGGACAGACATACGAGCAGTACTTC. It is translated as CASSVGLGQTYEQYF. The V call is TRBV9, the J call TRBJ2-7; 7 nucleotides align to TRBD1. The trim removed 0 bases at V and 4 bases at J, leaving 7 bases unmatched. Per the germline V gene, CDR1 is SGDLS and CDR2 is YYNGEE. The CDR3 consists of 15 residues.

CDR3 sequence reads: CASSMVLAYDNEQFF. For the CDR3, the DNA is TGTGCCAGTAGTATGGTTCTAGCGTACGACAATGAGCAGTTCTTC. The chain carries TRBV19 and TRBJ2-1, with D tentatively TRBD2 (6 bases). Germline V gene sequence: CDR1 LNHDA, CDR2 SQIVND (reference sequence). V lost 3 bases to trimming and J lost 5 bases, with 14 bases between them. There are 15 residues in the CDR3.

The rearrangement uses TRBV5-1 and TRBJ2-5; the D gene is possibly TRBD1 (6 bases). The germline V gene has CDR1 SGHRS and CDR2 YFSETQ. Trimming shortened V by 0 bases and J by 4 bases, and 10 bases separated the two germline ends. This CDR3 is 14 amino acids long. The CDR3 sequence is CASSLATGLETQYF. CDR3 in DNA: TGCGCCAGCAGCTTGGCTACAGGGCTAGAGACCCAGTACTTC.

This clone was counted only a few times. The V gene is TRBV19, the J gene TRBJ1-1; TRBD1 aligns across 8 bases. The V and J ends lost 7 bases and 3 bases, in that order; junction bases with no gene match: 10. The CDR3 covers 15 residues. Looked up from germline, CDR1 is LNHDA and CDR2 is SQIVND (reference sequence). For the CDR3, the DNA is TGTGCCAGTACCCCTAACAGGGGGATGGACACTGAAGCTTTCTTT. This codes for CASTPNRGMDTEAFF.

This clone appeared many times. This chain connects TRBV5-1 to TRBJ1-1; TRBD1 agrees at 7 bases. This CDR3 region has 14 residues. Germline trimming cut 0 bases from V and 8 bases from J; bases unmatched to any gene: 7. Germline loops: CDR1 SGHRS, CDR2 YFSETQ. CDR3 sequence (DNA): TGCGCCAGCAGCTTGGACCCGGGACAGCAAGAAGCTTTCTTT. This gives the protein CASSLDPGQQEAFF.

The gene calls are TRBV3-1 (or the pseudogene TRBV3-2) and TRBJ2-7; D gene ambiguous. Germline CDR1 is LGHDT and CDR2 is YNNKEL (reference sequence). Trimming stripped 4 bases from V and 0 bases from J, with 13 bases between. This CDR3 is built from 15 residues. The CDR3 spells CASSRLPISSYEQYF. The CDR3 DNA reads as TGTGCCAGCAGCCGACTGCCTATTAGCTCCTACGAGCAGTACTTC.

The chain carries TRBV6-5 and TRBJ1-1, with D perhaps TRBD1 (5 bases). The CDR3 runs to 15 residues. The V gene lost 6 bases and the J gene lost 0 bases, with 14 bases spanning the gap. Per the germline V gene, CDR1 is MNHEY and CDR2 is SVGAGI. CDR3 amino acids: CASSQSGLMNTEAFF. The CDR3, as DNA: TGTGCCAGCAGCCAGTCGGGACTGATGAACACTGAAGCTTTCTTT.

The chain links TRBV5-6 to TRBJ2-2; D gene uncertain. CDR1 is SGHDT and CDR2 is YYEEEE in the germline V gene. The CDR3 is 15 amino acids. V was trimmed by 1 base and J by 0 bases, leaving 7 bases between them. The CDR3: CASSLLTANTGELFF. DNA for the CDR3: TGTGCCAGCAGCTTGCTCACAGCGAACACCGGGGAGCTGTTTTTT.

V is TRBV11-2 and J is TRBJ1-6; maybe TRBD1 (5 bases). CDR3 size: 15 residues. Looked up from germline, CDR1 is SGHAT and CDR2 is FQNNGV. V gave up 1 base and J gave up 9 bases, with 13 bases separating them. The CDR3 DNA is TGTGCCAGCAGCTTAGTTGGGGGAGGGAGTTCACCCCTCCACTTT. Translation: CASSLVGGGSSPLHF. Combining the CDR3 with reference TRBV11-2 and TRBJ1-6 gives the whole variable domain EAGVAQSPRYKIIEKRQSVAFWCNPISGHATLYWYQQILGQGPKLLIQFQNNGVVDDSQLPKDRFSAERLKGVDSTLKIQPAKLEDSAVYLCASSLVGGGSSPLHFGNGTRLTVT.

The chain carries TRBV5-1 and TRBJ1-4; no clear D. CDR1 and CDR2 (germline): SGHRS, YFSETQ. The V and J ends lost 1 base and 3 bases respectively, with 10 bases between them. The CDR3 is 15 residues long. The CDR3 region has the DNA TGCGCCAGCAGCTTGTGGGCACAACCTAATGAAAAACTGTTTTTT. This encodes CASSLWAQPNEKLFF.

V is TRBV2 and J is TRBJ2-1, with D tentatively TRBD1 (5 bases). CDR1 SNHLY and CDR2 FYNNEI come from the germline V gene. V lost 1 base to trimming and J lost 15 bases, with 13 bases between them. This CDR3 spans 12 amino acids. CDR3 coding DNA: TGTGCCAGCAGTGAAGGGATGGCTAGGGGGTTCTTC. This encodes CASSEGMARGFF.

V usage is TRBV19 and J usage is TRBJ2-5; D might be TRBD2 (5 bases). Trimming took 1 base from V and 5 from J, leaving 8 bases between them. Germline V gene sequence: CDR1 LNHDA, CDR2 SQIVND (reference sequence). This CDR3 is 13 amino acids long. The CDR3 DNA sequence: TGTGCCAGTAGTATAGTAGCGTGGGAGACCCAGTACTTC. Amino acid sequence: CASSIVAWETQYF.